This T cell receptor beta chain was captured in a study of shared clonotypes between healthy human individuals. A single count supports this clone. Other DNA sequences within the sample encode an identical CDR3. V was pared by 1 base and J by 1 base, with 0 bases of the junction left unmatched. This CDR3 has 14 residues. Germline V lookup: CDR1 SGHTA, CDR2 FQGNSA. Profiled with immunoSEQ multiplex PCR; TCRdb holds only in-frame clones, not every one. This table holds some 2.1 million clones, approximately 95% found once. This clonotype originated in a man aged 18 to 29 in good health. Source material: naive CD4+ T cells sorted from blood. The sample's subset: CD45RA+ positively selected. The genes are TRBV7-2 and TRBJ2-5; TRBD2 matches 7 bases. CDR3 region: CASSLGGGQETQYF. The CDR3 DNA reads TGTGCCAGCAGCTTAGGCGGGGGCCAAGAGACCCAGTACTTC.